These 19 T cell receptor beta chains share one sample of origin, sequenced in a study of cytomegalovirus exposure and HLA in healthy donors. The PCR used 60 Vbeta and 13 Jbeta primers. Sequencing used immunoSEQ multiplex PCR; TCRdb keeps in-frame clones, though not all of them. The table has 110,000 or so clones, 77% seen once; the top ten hold around 5.8%. Material for sequencing was PBMCs. All receptors derive from a man aged 18-30 years in good health and CMV-seropositive.

This clone turned up a few times. The CDR3 nucleotides read TGTGCCAGCAGTGAAGGTTCAGCTAACTATGGCTACACCTTC. Amino acid sequence: CASSEGSANYGYTF. The J gene is TRBJ1-2, the V gene TRBV6-1; D is unclear. The V gene's germline CDR1 is MNHNS and CDR2 SASEGT. V was shortened by 1 base and J by 0 bases, with 6 bases between the two germline ends. The CDR3 loop spans 14 amino acids.

This clone was counted between two and nine times. At one end the junction does not follow the germline gene, possibly because of a read error. This sequence joins TRBV7-8 and TRBJ2-2; 13 nucleotides match TRBD2. Germline V gene sequence: CDR1 SGHVS, CDR2 FQNEAQ. The CDR3 is made up of 18 amino acids. The CDR3 loop is CASSLSLAGGPKTGELFF. The CDR3 nucleotides read TGTGCCAGCAGCTTATCACTAGCGGGGGGGCCGAAAACCGGGGAGCTGTTTTTT.

This chain joins TRBV9 and TRBJ1-3, with D perhaps TRBD1 (5 bases). V dropped 3 bases and J dropped 2 bases, with 12 bases sitting between them. Germline CDR1 and CDR2: SGDLS and YYNGEE. This CDR3 has 15 residues. The CDR3 DNA is TGTGCCAGCAGCGCCTCGACGGGGGCTGGAAACACCATATATTTT. Translation gives CASSASTGAGNTIYF. Filled out from reference TRBV9 and TRBJ1-3, the complete variable domain reads DSGVTQTPKHLITATGQRVTLRCSPRSGDLSVYWYQQSLDQGLQFLIQYYNGEERAKGNILERFSAQQFPDLHSELNLSSLELGDSALYFCASSASTGAGNTIYFGEGSWLTVV.

The chain uses TRBV28 and TRBJ2-1, with D possibly TRBD1 on 5 matching bases. The germline gives CDR1 MDHEN, CDR2 SYDVKM. The CDR3 spans 14 residues. The ends were cut back, 7 bases at V and 8 bases at J, with 18 bases in the middle. The CDR3 spells CASTPGAPGDEQFF. The CDR3 DNA reads as TGTGCCAGCACCCCTGGGGCCCCGGGCGATGAGCAGTTCTTC.

The chain couples TRBV13 to TRBJ1-1, with 7 bases fitting TRBD1. Germline V gene data show CDR1 as PRHDT and CDR2 as FYEKMQ (reference sequence). With 5 bases clipped from V and 8 bases from J, the junction kept 8 bases outside the gene matches. CDR3 length: 13 amino acids. The CDR3 DNA reads TGTGCCAGCAGCCCCCCCGGGACAGCAGAAGCTTTCTTT. The encoded protein is CASSPPGTAEAFF.

The gene calls are TRBV11-2 and TRBJ2-5; 7 positions agree with TRBD2. The junction had 12 bases not matched to a gene; V was cut back by 0 bases and J by 5 bases. Per germline, CDR1 SGHAT and CDR2 FQNNGV. The length of the CDR3 is 17 residues. The CDR3 is CASSLEAASGPMETQYF. The CDR3 DNA follows: TGTGCCAGCAGCTTAGAGGCGGCTAGCGGACCGATGGAGACCCAGTACTTC.

The J gene is TRBJ1-6, the V gene TRBV4-1, with a possible D match to TRBD1 (5 bases). Trimming took off 0 bases at V and 8 bases at J, with 14 bases between the two ends. Germline assignment: CDR1 MGHRA and CDR2 YSYEKL. This CDR3 contains 16 residues. The CDR3 is CASSQDSRGVHSPLHF. DNA for the CDR3: TGCGCCAGCAGCCAAGATAGTCGGGGGGTACATTCACCCCTCCACTTT.

Worth noting for this clone: Its ends do not fully match the called genes, so a read error is possible. The V and J genes are TRBV7-7 and TRBJ2-2, with 7 positions matching TRBD1. Germline V gives CDR1 SSHAT, CDR2 FNYEAQ (reference sequence). There are 15 residues in the CDR3. The CDR3 sequence: CASSLRAGGTGELFF. The DNA for the CDR3 is TGTGCTAGCAGCTTAAGGGCAGGGGGCACCGGGGAGCTGTTTTTT.

V is TRBV4-1 and J is TRBJ1-5; TRBD1 agrees at 7 bases. The CDR3 has 17 amino acids. The ends lost 1 base at V and 3 bases at J; junction bases unmatched: 9. Germline-derived CDR1 and CDR2 are MGHRA and YSYEKL. The CDR3 coding sequence is TGCGCCAGCAGCCAAGGGTCCGGACAGGCGATCAATCAGCCCCAGCATTTT. Its translation is CASSQGSGQAINQPQHF.

Only a few counts were recorded for this clone. V and J are TRBV7-9 and TRBJ1-1; the D gene is possibly TRBD1 (6 bases). Per germline, CDR1 SEHNR and CDR2 FQNEAQ (reference sequence). The CDR3 consists of 13 residues. The V and J ends lost 5 bases and 7 bases respectively, with 14 bases between them. The CDR3 protein is CASSRTENNEAFF. The CDR3 DNA sequence: TGTGCCAGCAGCCGGACAGAGAATAATGAAGCTTTCTTT.

The gene calls are TRBV19 and TRBJ2-7, with D maybe TRBD1 (5 bases). V lost 4 bases to trimming and J lost 5 bases, with 12 bases between them. The CDR3 runs 13 residues. CDR1 and CDR2 from the germline V gene are LNHDA and SQIVND (reference sequence). The CDR3 sequence is CASSTDSLHEQYF. In DNA, the CDR3 is TGTGCCAGTAGTACAGACAGTCTCCACGAGCAGTACTTC.

This clone was detected only a few times. The chain links TRBV19 to TRBJ1-5; TRBD1 agrees at 8 bases. The germline V gene encodes CDR1 LNHDA and CDR2 SQIVND (reference sequence). The CDR3 consists of 15 residues. V shed 6 bases and J 5 bases; nucleotides not matched to a gene: 9. The CDR3 loop reads CASRDGQGRYQPQHF. For the CDR3, the DNA is TGTGCCAGTAGAGACGGACAGGGACGGTATCAGCCCCAGCATTTT.

This clone has a single count. The J gene is TRBJ1-2, the V gene TRBV4-1; no firm D call. V was cut by 0 bases and J by 7 bases, with 12 bases left in between. There are 14 residues in the CDR3. Germline V CDR1 and CDR2: MGHRA, YSYEKL. The CDR3 loop is CASSQEAGNLGYTF. The CDR3 DNA reads as TGCGCCAGCAGCCAAGAGGCGGGGAACCTTGGCTACACCTTC.

The gene calls are TRBV4-2 and TRBJ1-3, with TRBD1 matching over 7 bases. The J segment lost 7 bases and the V segment lost 1 base, leaving 7 bases of the junction unmatched. CDR1 is LGHNA and CDR2 is YNFKEQ in the germline V gene. The CDR3 extends over 15 amino acids. CDR3 nucleotides: TGTGCCAGCAGCCAAGGGGCGGGACAGTTGAACACCATATATTTT. This codes for CASSQGAGQLNTIYF.

The chain recombines TRBV4-2 with TRBJ2-7; 7 bases fit TRBD2. CDR3 length: 17 residues. The germline V gene has CDR1 LGHNA and CDR2 YNFKEQ. The trim removed 0 bases at V and 3 bases at J, leaving 11 bases unmatched. For the CDR3, the DNA is TGTGCCAGCAGCCAAGATGGAGGGGCTAGCGGAGACTACGAGCAGTACTTC. Amino acids: CASSQDGGASGDYEQYF.

This chain uses TRBV11-2 with TRBJ2-7; TRBD1 is a possible D gene (5 bases). The CDR3 runs 16 residues. Trimming took 1 base from V and 0 from J, leaving 13 bases between them. The V gene's germline CDR1 is SGHAT and CDR2 FQNNGV. CDR3 sequence (DNA): TGTGCCAGCAGCTTAGTTTTACAGGACAACTCCTACGAGCAGTACTTC. Protein: CASSLVLQDNSYEQYF. The variable domain in full, completed from reference TRBV11-2 and TRBJ2-7, reads EAGVAQSPRYKIIEKRQSVAFWCNPISGHATLYWYQQILGQGPKLLIQFQNNGVVDDSQLPKDRFSAERLKGVDSTLKIQPAKLEDSAVYLCASSLVLQDNSYEQYFGPGTRLTVT.

CDR3 nucleotides: TGTGCCAGCAGCTGGGACGGGGAGGGGGGTGAAAAACTGTTTTTT. It translates to CASSWDGEGGEKLFF. The V and J genes are TRBV7-9 and TRBJ1-4, with D possibly TRBD1 on 6 matching bases. V dropped 4 bases and J dropped 7 bases, with 16 bases sitting between them. CDR3 length equals 15 residues. The germline CDR1 and CDR2 sequences are SEHNR and FQNEAQ (reference sequence). Full variable domain (remainder filled in from reference TRBV7-9 and TRBJ1-4): DTGVSQNPRHKITKRGQNVTFRCDPISEHNRLYWYRQTLGQGPEFLTYFQNEAQLEKSRLLSDRFSAERPKGSFSTLEIQRTEQGDSAMYLCASSWDGEGGEKLFFGSGTQLSVL.

The V and J genes are TRBV7-2 and TRBJ2-7, with 9 bases lining up with TRBD1. The V gene end was trimmed by 2 bases and the J gene end by 0 bases; junction bases not matched to a gene: 8. This CDR3 has 17 amino acids. Germline assignment: CDR1 SGHTA and CDR2 FQGNSA. CDR3 residues: CASSLTPGQGSSYEQYF. The CDR3 nucleotides are TGTGCCAGCAGCTTAACCCCCGGACAGGGGAGCTCCTACGAGCAGTACTTC.

The chain links TRBV25-1 to TRBJ2-5, with TRBD1 identical over 9 bases. After removal of 3 bases from V and 3 bases from J, the junction contained 5 bases not matched to a gene. CDR1 MGHDK and CDR2 SYGVNS come from the germline V gene. This CDR3 is 15 amino acids long. CDR3 DNA sequence: TGTGCCAGCAGTGATTGGGACAGGGCCAAAGAGACCCAGTACTTC. Its protein is CASSDWDRAKETQYF.